This entry lists 19 T cell receptor beta chains sequenced from one sample in a study of T-cell reconstitution after alpha-beta-depleted transplantation in children. Unique molecular identifiers were used in preparing the TCRbeta library. TCRdb used MiXCR to reprocess the PCR reads, holding one entry per CDR3 protein. In the table there are around 530,000 distinct CDR3 sequences, approximately 29% of which are singletons. Here the sequenced sample was PBMCs from the stem cell graft donor, taken from the stem cell graft. Receptor source: a human donor who donated a stem cell graft to a child with aplastic anemia.

V gene TRBV5-5 combines with J gene TRBJ1-1; D gene uncertain. Deletions cut 4 bases from V and 2 bases from J, with 21 bases between. The CDR3 is 17 residues long. Looked up from germline, CDR1 is SGHKS and CDR2 is YYEKEE (reference sequence). The CDR3 DNA reads as TGTGCCAGCAGCCTGAGGATCGGGGAGGGAAGAAACACTGAAGCTTTCTTT. It codes for CASSLRIGEGRNTEAFF.

This clonotype was seen a few times. The gene calls are TRBV7-2 and TRBJ2-2; no firm D call. The CDR3 length is 14 residues. Between the trimmed V and J ends, which lost 1 base and 7 bases, there was a span of 10 bases. Germline CDR1 is SGHTA and CDR2 is FQGNSA. DNA of the CDR3: TGTGCCAGCAGCTTAGACCCGGTGGGCGGGGAGCTGTTTTTT. Its protein is CASSLDPVGGELFF.

This rearrangement joins TRBV19 to TRBJ2-3; D gene unclear. CDR1 and CDR2 (germline): LNHDA, SQIVND (reference sequence). The germline V and J ends were trimmed by 3 bases and 3 bases, with 4 bases remaining between them. The CDR3 is 12 residues long. Here the CDR3 DNA reads TGTGCCAGTAGTATGAGAACAGATACGCAGTATTTT. Residues: CASSMRTDTQYF. Variable domain in full (rest from reference TRBV19 and TRBJ2-3): DGGITQSPKYLFRKEGQNVTLSCEQNLNHDAMYWYRQDPGQGLRLIYYSQIVNDFQKGDIAEGYSVSREKKESFPLTVTSAQKNPTAFYLCASSMRTDTQYFGPGTRLTVL.

The chain is built from TRBV7-2 and TRBJ2-2; no clear D gene. Germline-derived CDR1 and CDR2 are SGHTA and FQGNSA. The CDR3 loop spans 14 amino acids. Trimming removed 3 bases from V and 6 bases from J, with 11 bases in between. CDR3: CASSFPNLAGELFF. CDR3 bases: TGTGCCAGCAGCTTCCCGAACTTAGCCGGGGAGCTGTTTTTT.

V is TRBV15 and J is TRBJ2-5; no clear D. With 1 base removed from V and 2 bases from J, the gap between germline ends came to 14 bases. The CDR3 is 16 amino acids. Germline V gene lookup returns CDR1 LNHNV and CDR2 YYDKDF (reference sequence). CDR3 sequence (DNA): TGTGCCACCAGCAGAGCCGGGCGGATGAGGCAAGAGACCCAGTACTTC. Translated: CATSRAGRMRQETQYF.

The chain uses TRBV11-1 and TRBJ2-7, with 9 bases fitting TRBD1. The V and J ends lost 5 bases and 1 base, in that order; junction bases with no gene match: 6. Germline CDR1 SGHAT, CDR2 FQDESV (reference sequence). This CDR3 contains 15 residues. In nucleotides, the CDR3 is TGTGCCAGCAGCGGGTCACAGGGGGCGTCCTACGAGCAGTACTTC. Translated, it gives CASSGSQGASYEQYF.

The chain recombines TRBV28 with TRBJ2-7; TRBD2 aligns across 15 bases. Trimming removed 5 bases from V and 6 bases from J; junction bases left unmatched: 8. Germline assignment: CDR1 MDHEN and CDR2 SYDVKM. The CDR3 is 16 residues long. CDR3 loop: CASSEWTSGRAGEQYF. CDR3 sequence (DNA): TGTGCCAGCAGTGAGTGGACTAGCGGGAGGGCCGGCGAGCAGTACTTC.

This clonotype has more than one count but fewer than ten. The V and J genes are TRBV11-2 and TRBJ2-7, with TRBD2 identical over 11 bases. V lost 3 bases, J lost 5 bases, and 9 bases stayed unmatched. CDR1 is SGHAT and CDR2 is FQNNGV in the germline V gene. The CDR3 runs 16 residues. CDR3 sequence (DNA): TGTGCCAGCAGCTTCGTAGCGGGAGGGCCTTCGCACGAGCAGTACTTC. Encoded protein: CASSFVAGGPSHEQYF.

This clonotype was counted only a few times. J is TRBJ2-1 and V is TRBV24-1, with D possibly being TRBD1 (5 bases). Germline-derived CDR1 and CDR2 are KGHDR and SFDVKD. Trimming took 4 bases from V and 3 from J, leaving 12 bases between them. The CDR3 sequence is 15 residues long. The CDR3 protein is CATSEPRQSYNEQFF. DNA for the CDR3: TGTGCCACCAGTGAACCGAGACAGAGCTACAATGAGCAGTTCTTC.

As concerns this clonotype: The junction departs from the called germline gene at one end, perhaps through a read error. The rearrangement links TRBV9 to TRBJ1-1, with 10 bases matching TRBD1. This CDR3 is built from 14 residues. Germline V gene data show CDR1 as SGDLS and CDR2 as YYNGEE. In DNA form, the CDR3 reads TGTGCCAGCAGCGGGGACAGGGGTGGCACTGAAGCTTTCTTC. Encoded protein: CASSGDRGGTEAFF.

The genes are TRBV6-5 and TRBJ1-1, with no clear D. Trimming stripped 3 bases from V and 1 base from J, with 6 bases between. Germline loops: CDR1 MNHEY, CDR2 SVGAGI. The CDR3 is 13 residues long. The CDR3 bases are TGTGCCAGCAGTTATTTGTCGAACACTGAAGCTTTCTTT. This encodes CASSYLSNTEAFF.

The sample holds a few counts of this clonotype. The chain is built from TRBV3-1 and TRBJ2-1; a weak D match, TRBD1 (6 bases). CDR3 size: 16 residues. Germline V gene sequence: CDR1 LGHDT, CDR2 YNNKEL (reference sequence). The V and J ends lost 1 base and 0 bases respectively, with 10 bases between them. For the CDR3, the DNA is TGTGCCAGCAGCCAAGGGGGGCTTTCCTCCTACAATGAGCAGTTCTTC. Residues: CASSQGGLSSYNEQFF.

The gene calls are TRBV12-3 or TRBV12-4 and TRBJ2-7; 13 nucleotides agree with TRBD2. The CDR3 is 18 amino acids. Here the CDR3 reads CTSSPGLAGASLSYEQYV. Here the CDR3 DNA reads TGTACCAGCAGCCCCGGACTAGCGGGGGCCTCCCTCTCCTACGAGCAGTACGTC.

This clonotype was observed a few times. The V gene is TRBV19, the J gene TRBJ2-3, with 11 bases fitting TRBD2. CDR1 is LNHDA, CDR2 SQIVND, per germline (reference sequence). Unmatched junction bases numbered 10, after V lost 3 bases and J lost 2 bases. The CDR3 contains 18 residues. The CDR3 region has the DNA TGTGCCAGTAGTATGGGGCTAGCGGGAGGAGCTAACACAGATACGCAGTATTTT. This encodes CASSMGLAGGANTDTQYF.

This chain joins TRBV20-1 and TRBJ1-2; D may be TRBD1 (5 bases). Germline loops: CDR1 DFQATT, CDR2 SNEGSKA (reference sequence). This CDR3 region has 13 residues. Between the trimmed V and J ends, which lost 7 bases and 8 bases, there was a span of 20 bases. The DNA of the CDR3 is TGCAGTGGACGGACACGGGGTGCGGGGGGCTACACCTTC. It is translated as CSGRTRGAGGYTF.

This clonotype was detected only a few times. The J gene is TRBJ2-7, the V gene TRBV12-3 or TRBV12-4, with 7 bases aligning to TRBD1. With 8 bases clipped from V and 6 bases from J, the junction kept 10 bases outside the gene matches. This CDR3 region has 13 residues. CDR3 bases: TGTGCCAGCGGACGGACAGGAATCCCCGAGCAGTACGTC. It encodes CASGRTGIPEQYV.

This clonotype has only a few counts. The rearrangement uses TRBV12-3 or TRBV12-4 and TRBJ2-1; 9 nucleotides agree with TRBD2. This CDR3 is built from 16 residues. Trimming took 6 bases from V and 7 from J; bases not matched to a gene: 13. CDR3 sequence: CASRPSAGGPGNEQFF. The CDR3 DNA sequence: TGTGCCAGCAGACCTTCGGCGGGAGGGCCGGGGAATGAGCAGTTCTTC.

The chain recombines TRBV18 with TRBJ2-5, with 8 bases aligning to TRBD1. CDR1 and CDR2 (germline): KGHSH, LQKENI. The ends lost 8 bases at V and 5 bases at J; junction bases unmatched: 7. The CDR3 is 13 residues long. CDR3 in DNA: TGTGCCAGCGCAGGACAGGGTGCGGAGACCCAGTACTTC. It yields the protein CASAGQGAETQYF.

This clonotype was recorded a few times. The V call is TRBV30, the J call TRBJ1-1, with D maybe TRBD1 (6 bases). This CDR3 spans 16 amino acids. Germline V CDR1 and CDR2: GTSNPN, SVGIG (reference sequence). Trimming pared 4 bases from V and 3 bases from J, leaving 21 bases between. In DNA form, the CDR3 reads TGTGCCTGGAAAGGGGGGTGGCCTATAGCGGACACTGAAGCTTTCTTT. Amino acids: CAWKGGWPIADTEAFF.